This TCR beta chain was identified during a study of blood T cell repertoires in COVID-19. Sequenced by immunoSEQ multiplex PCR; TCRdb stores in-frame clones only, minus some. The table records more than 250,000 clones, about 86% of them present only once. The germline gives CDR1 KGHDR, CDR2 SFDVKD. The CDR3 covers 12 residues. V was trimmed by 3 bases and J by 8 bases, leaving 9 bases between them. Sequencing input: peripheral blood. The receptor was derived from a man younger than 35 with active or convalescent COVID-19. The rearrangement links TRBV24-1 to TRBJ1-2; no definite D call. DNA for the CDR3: TGTGCCACCAGTGATAGCTGGGCCGGCTACACCTTC. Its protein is CATSDSWAGYTF.